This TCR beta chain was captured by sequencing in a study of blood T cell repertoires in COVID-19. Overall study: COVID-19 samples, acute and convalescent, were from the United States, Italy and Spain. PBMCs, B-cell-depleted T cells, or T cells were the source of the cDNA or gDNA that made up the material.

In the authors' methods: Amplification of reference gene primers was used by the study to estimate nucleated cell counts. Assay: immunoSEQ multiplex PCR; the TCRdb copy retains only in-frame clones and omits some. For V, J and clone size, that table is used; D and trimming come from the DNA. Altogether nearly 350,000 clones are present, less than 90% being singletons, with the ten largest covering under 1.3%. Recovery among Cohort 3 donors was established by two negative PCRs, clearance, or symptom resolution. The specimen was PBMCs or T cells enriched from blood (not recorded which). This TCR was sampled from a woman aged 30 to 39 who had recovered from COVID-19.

CDR3 bases: TGCAGCCCGGTTGGGAACACTGAAGCTTTCTTT. The encoded protein is CSPVGNTEAFF. The rearrangement joins TRBV20-1 to TRBJ1-1; D gene unclear. The CDR3 is 11 residues long. CDR1 is DFQATT, CDR2 SNEGSKA, per germline (reference sequence).